This T cell receptor (beta chain) was sequenced during a study of CD8 T cells in Susac syndrome. Roughly 0.45 to 1 ug RNA was reverse transcribed with random hexamers. TCRdb re-called the immunoSEQ multiplex PCR reads through MiXCR, storing one row per CDR3 protein. The data contain roughly 190,000 distinct CDR3 sequences, over 90% of them singletons. Trimming cost V 5 bases and J 3 bases, with 14 bases left between them. This CDR3 has 15 amino acids. Germline-derived CDR1 and CDR2 are MDHEN and SYDVKM. This chain uses TRBV28 with TRBJ1-5; D perhaps matches TRBD1 (5 bases). The TCR sequence derives from a human donor with Susac syndrome. Sequencing was done on a sample of CD8+ T cells from PBMCs. Here the CDR3 reads CASSTTGAPNQPQHF. CDR3 DNA sequence: TGTGCCAGCAGTACAACCGGGGCCCCCAATCAGCCCCAGCATTTT. Full variable domain (rest looked up from reference TRBV28 and TRBJ1-5): DVKVTQSSRYLVKRTGEKVFLECVQDMDHENMFWYRQDPGLGLRLIYFSYDVKMKEKGDIPEGYSVSREKKERFSLILESASTNQTSMYLCASSTTGAPNQPQHFGDGTRLSIL.